Detailed here is one TCR beta chain. The protocol was immunoSEQ multiplex PCR, while the TCRdb copy is restricted to in-frame clones and leaves out a portion. Of over 250,000 clones in the sample, 80% to 90% were seen once. The source of the sample is a study of cytomegalovirus exposure and HLA in healthy donors. CDR1 is KGHSH, CDR2 LQKENI, per germline. There are 15 residues in the CDR3. The V gene lost 3 bases and the J gene lost 2 bases, with 14 bases spanning the gap. The J gene is TRBJ2-7, the V gene TRBV18, with no clear D. This TCR was sampled from a woman under 30 in good health and CMV-seronegative. Sequenced input: PBMCs. Here the CDR3 DNA reads TGTGCCAGCTCACCGGTCTTCAGCGAAACCTACGAGCAGTACTTC. Protein: CASSPVFSETYEQYF.